The entry that follows covers one T cell receptor (beta chain) sequence. Germline assignment: CDR1 LNHNV and CDR2 YYDKDF (reference sequence). The CDR3 length is 15 residues. V shed 4 bases and J shed 0 bases, with 12 bases lying between them. TCRdb passed the 5' RACE reads through MiXCR, listing each CDR3 protein once. This table has roughly 450,000 distinct CDR3 sequences, 15% to 20% appearing once. The data are from a study of T-cell memory formation after mild COVID-19. V and J are TRBV15 and TRBJ1-2; D perhaps matches TRBD1 (6 bases). The sequence came from an adult woman who had mild COVID-19 (a few samples of this study predate the infection). Cell type and time point are not known. The specimen sequenced was PBMCs or a T cell subset sorted from them (not recorded which). Here the CDR3 reads CATSMRTASNYGYTF. The CDR3 DNA is TGTGCCACCAGCATGCGGACAGCCTCTAACTATGGCTACACCTTC.